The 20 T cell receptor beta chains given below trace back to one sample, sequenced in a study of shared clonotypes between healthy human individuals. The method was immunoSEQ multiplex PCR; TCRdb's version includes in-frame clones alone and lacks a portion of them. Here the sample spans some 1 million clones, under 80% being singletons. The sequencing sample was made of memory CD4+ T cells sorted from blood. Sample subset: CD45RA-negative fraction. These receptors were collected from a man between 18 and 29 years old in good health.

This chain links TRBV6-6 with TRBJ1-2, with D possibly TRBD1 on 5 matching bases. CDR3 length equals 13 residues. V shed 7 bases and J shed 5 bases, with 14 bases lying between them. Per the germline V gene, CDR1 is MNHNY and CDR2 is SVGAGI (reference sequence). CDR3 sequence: CASTPGGVYGYTF. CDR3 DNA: TGTGCCAGCACCCCAGGAGGGGTATATGGCTACACCTTC.

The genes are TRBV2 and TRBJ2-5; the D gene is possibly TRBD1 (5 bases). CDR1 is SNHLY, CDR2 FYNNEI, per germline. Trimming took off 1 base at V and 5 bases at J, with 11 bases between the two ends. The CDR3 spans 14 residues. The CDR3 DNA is TGTGCCAGCAGTGAAGGGTTCAGGGCGGAGACCCAGTACTTC. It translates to CASSEGFRAETQYF.

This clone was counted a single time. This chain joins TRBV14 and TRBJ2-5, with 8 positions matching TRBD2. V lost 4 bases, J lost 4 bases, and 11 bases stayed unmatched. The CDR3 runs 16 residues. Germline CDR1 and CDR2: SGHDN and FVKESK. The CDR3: CASSPSGGSTRETQYF. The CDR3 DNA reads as TGTGCCAGCAGCCCCTCGGGGGGGTCAACTAGAGAGACCCAGTACTTC.

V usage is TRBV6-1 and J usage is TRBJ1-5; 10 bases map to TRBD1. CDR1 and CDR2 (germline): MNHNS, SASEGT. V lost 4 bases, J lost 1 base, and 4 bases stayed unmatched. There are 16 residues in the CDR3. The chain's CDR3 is CASSVGGQGSNQPQHF. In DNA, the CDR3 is TGTGCCAGCAGTGTGGGGGGACAGGGGAGCAATCAGCCCCAGCATTTT.

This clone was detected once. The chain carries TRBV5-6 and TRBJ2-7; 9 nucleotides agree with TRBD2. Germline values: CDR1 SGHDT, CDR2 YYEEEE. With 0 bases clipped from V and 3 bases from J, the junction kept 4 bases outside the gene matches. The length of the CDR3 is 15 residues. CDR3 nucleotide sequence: TGTGCCAGCAGCTTGGGTGGGACTAGCTTCTACGAGCAGTACTTC. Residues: CASSLGGTSFYEQYF.

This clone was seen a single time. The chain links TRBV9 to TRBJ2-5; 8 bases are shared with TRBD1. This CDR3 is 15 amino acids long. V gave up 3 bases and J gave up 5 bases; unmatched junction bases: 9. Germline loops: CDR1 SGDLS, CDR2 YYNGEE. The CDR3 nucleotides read TGTGCCAGCAGCGCGGCCCAGGGGGCCTGGGAGACCCAGTACTTC. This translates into CASSAAQGAWETQYF.

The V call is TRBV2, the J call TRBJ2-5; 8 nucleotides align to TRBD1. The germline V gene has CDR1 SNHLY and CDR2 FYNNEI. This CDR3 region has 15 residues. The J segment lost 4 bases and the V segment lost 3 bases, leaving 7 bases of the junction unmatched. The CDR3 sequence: CASSEGRGPGETQYF. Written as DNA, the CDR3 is TGTGCCAGCAGTGAGGGCAGGGGGCCTGGAGAGACCCAGTACTTC.

CDR3 in amino acids: CASIRPGTPTQTQYF. CDR3 DNA: TGTGCCAGCATTCGCCCCGGGACGCCTACCCAGACCCAGTACTTC. The chain has TRBV28 and TRBJ2-5, with D tentatively TRBD1 or TRBD2 (5 bases each). Trimming removed 7 bases from V and 6 bases from J, with 21 bases in between. Per the germline V gene, CDR1 is MDHEN and CDR2 is SYDVKM. The CDR3 is made up of 15 amino acids.

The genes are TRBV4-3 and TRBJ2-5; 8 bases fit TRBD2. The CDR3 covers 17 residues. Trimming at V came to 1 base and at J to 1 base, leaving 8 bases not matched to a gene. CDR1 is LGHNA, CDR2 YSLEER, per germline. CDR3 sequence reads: CASSQGVLAGSQETQYF. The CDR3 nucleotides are TGCGCCAGCAGCCAAGGTGTTTTAGCGGGGTCCCAAGAGACCCAGTACTTC.

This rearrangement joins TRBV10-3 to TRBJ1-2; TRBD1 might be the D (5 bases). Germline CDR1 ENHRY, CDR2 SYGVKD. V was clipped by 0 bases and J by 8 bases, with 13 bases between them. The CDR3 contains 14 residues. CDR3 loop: CAISESLREEGYTF. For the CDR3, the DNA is TGTGCCATCAGTGAGTCGCTCAGGGAGGAAGGCTACACCTTC.

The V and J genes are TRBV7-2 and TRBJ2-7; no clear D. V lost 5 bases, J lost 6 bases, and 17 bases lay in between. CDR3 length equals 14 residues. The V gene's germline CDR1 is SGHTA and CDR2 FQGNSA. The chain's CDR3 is CASSTKSGRPEQYF. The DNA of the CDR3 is TGTGCCAGCAGCACCAAATCGGGCCGGCCCGAGCAGTACTTC.

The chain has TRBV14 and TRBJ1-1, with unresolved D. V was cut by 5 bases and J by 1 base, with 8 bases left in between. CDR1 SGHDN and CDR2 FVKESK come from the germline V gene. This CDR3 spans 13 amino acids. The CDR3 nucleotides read TGTGCCAGCAGCATACAAGAGAACACTGAAGCTTTCTTT. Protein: CASSIQENTEAFF.

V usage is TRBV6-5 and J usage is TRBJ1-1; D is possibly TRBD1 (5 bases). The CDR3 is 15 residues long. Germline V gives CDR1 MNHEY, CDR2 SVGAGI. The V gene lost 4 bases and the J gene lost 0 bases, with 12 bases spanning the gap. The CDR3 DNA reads TGTGCCAGCAGTTCCCGACAGAGAATGAACACTGAAGCTTTCTTT. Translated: CASSSRQRMNTEAFF.

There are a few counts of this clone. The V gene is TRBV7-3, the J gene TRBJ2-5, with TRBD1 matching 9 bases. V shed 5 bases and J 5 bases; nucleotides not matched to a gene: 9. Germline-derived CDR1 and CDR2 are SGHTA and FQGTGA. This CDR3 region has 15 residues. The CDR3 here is CASSRTGDLGETQYF. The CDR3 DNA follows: TGTGCCAGCAGCCGGACAGGGGACCTCGGGGAGACCCAGTACTTC.

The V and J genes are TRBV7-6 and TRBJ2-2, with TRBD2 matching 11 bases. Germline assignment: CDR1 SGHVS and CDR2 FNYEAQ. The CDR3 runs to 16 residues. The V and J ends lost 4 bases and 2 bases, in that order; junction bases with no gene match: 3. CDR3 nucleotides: TGTGCCAGCAGCTGGGGACTAGCGGACAACACCGGGGAGCTGTTTTTT. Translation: CASSWGLADNTGELFF.

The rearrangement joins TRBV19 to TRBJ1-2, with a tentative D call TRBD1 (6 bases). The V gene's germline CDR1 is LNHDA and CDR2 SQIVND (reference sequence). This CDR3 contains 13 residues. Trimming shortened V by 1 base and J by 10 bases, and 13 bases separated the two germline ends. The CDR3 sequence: CASSIVEQGAYTF. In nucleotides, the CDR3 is TGTGCCAGTAGTATAGTCGAACAGGGAGCCTACACCTTC.

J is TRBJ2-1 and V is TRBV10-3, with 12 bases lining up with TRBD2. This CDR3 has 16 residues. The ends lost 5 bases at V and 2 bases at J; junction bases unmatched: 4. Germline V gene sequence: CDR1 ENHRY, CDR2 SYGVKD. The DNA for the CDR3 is TGTGCCATCAGTTTACGGACTAGCGGGACCTACAATGAGCAGTTCTTC. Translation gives CAISLRTSGTYNEQFF.

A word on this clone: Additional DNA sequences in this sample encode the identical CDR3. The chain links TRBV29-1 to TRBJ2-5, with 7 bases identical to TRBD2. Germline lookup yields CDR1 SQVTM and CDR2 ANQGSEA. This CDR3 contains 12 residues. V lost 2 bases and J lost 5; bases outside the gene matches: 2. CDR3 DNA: TGCAGCGTTGAAAAGGGAGGGGAGACCCAGTACTTC. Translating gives CSVEKGGETQYF. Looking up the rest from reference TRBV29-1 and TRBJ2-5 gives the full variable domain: SAVISQKPSRDICQRGTSLTIQCQVDSQVTMMFWYRQQPGQSLTLIATANQGSEATYESGFVIDKFPISRPNLTFSTLTVSNMSPEDSSIYLCSVEKGGETQYFGPGTRLLVL.

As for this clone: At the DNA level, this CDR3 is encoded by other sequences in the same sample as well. Written as DNA, the CDR3 is TGCGCCAGCAGCTTGGGGCAGCAGAACTATGGCTACACCTTC. Translating it yields CASSLGQQNYGYTF. V and J are TRBV5-1 and TRBJ1-2; D not certain. CDR1 and CDR2 (germline): SGHRS, YFSETQ. V was shortened by 0 bases and J by 2 bases, with 8 bases between the two germline ends. The CDR3 length is 14 residues.

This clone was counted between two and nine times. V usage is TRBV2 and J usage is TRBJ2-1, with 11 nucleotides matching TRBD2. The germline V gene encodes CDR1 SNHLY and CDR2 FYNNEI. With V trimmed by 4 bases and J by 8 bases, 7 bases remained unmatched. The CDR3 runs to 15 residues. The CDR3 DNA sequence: TGTGCCAGCAGTGGTGTTAGCGGGGGGGCAGATGAGCAGTTCTTC. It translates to CASSGVSGGADEQFF. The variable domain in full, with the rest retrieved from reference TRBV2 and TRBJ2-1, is EPEVTQTPSHQVTQMGQEVILRCVPISNHLYFYWYRQILGQKVEFLVSFYNNEISEKSEIFDDQFSVERPDGSNFTLKIRSTKLEDSAMYFCASSGVSGGADEQFFGPGTRLTVL.